These T cell receptor beta chains were read from a single sample in a study of human T cells and chemical hapten exposure. TCRdb reprocessed the RACE reads via MiXCR and lists one record per CDR3 protein. The table shows 57,000 or so distinct CDR3 sequences, with about 11% occurring only once. Specimen: whole blood, collected in connection with sensitization to the hapten diphenylcyclopropenone (DPC). Every receptor here comes from a middle-aged woman with alopecia areata. Some clones in this sample may be carry-over from other donors' samples. CDR3s leave out the opening cysteine and the closing phenylalanine or tryptophan.

j_gene	v_gene	CDR3aa
TRBJ2-3	TRBV6-2/TRBV6-3	ASSSPQAGVRDTQY
TRBJ2-7	TRBV18	ASSPGRGSYEQY
TRBJ2-7	TRBV9	ASSVGLLREGMGEQY
TRBJ2-3	TRBV11-3	ASSLDGYPDTQY
TRBJ2-1	TRBV7-2	ASTGAGNEQF
TRBJ2-3	TRBV27	ASSSLAASTDTQY
TRBJ1-2	TRBV30	AWSRTGNYGYT
TRBJ2-3	TRBV30	AWSRGLGEDTQY
TRBJ2-7	TRBV12-3/TRBV12-4	ASSFGTQYEQY
TRBJ2-7	TRBV27	ASSLSGHSSYEQY
TRBJ2-3	TRBV5-1	ASSLERLGSGRASRTDTQY
TRBJ1-2	TRBV30	AWTPDRGVYGYT
TRBJ2-1	TRBV5-4	ASSSTNEQF
TRBJ2-2	TRBV29-1	SVHGAGELF
TRBJ1-2	TRBV6-5	ASSYQIGYGYT
TRBJ1-1	TRBV20-1	SAAGPGRMNTEAF
TRBJ2-1	TRBV7-6	ASSLGVTYNEQF
TRBJ2-2	TRBV3-1	ASSQEGGSKPGELF
TRBJ1-6	TRBV5-3	ARSLPLRSYNSPLH
TRBJ2-4	TRBV20-1	SAPPPGTKNIQY
TRBJ2-7	TRBV18	ASSLSPGLAGPSYEQY
TRBJ2-7	TRBV6-2/TRBV6-3	ASSYAVSYEQY
TRBJ1-2	TRBV29-1	STPKEQGLHGYT
TRBJ1-2	TRBV2	ASRGTGEWYGYT
TRBJ2-2	TRBV9	ASSVATGTGELF
TRBJ1-3	TRBV11-2	ASSPPSVSGNTIY
TRBJ1-3	TRBV25-1	ATSRADSGNTIY
TRBJ2-7	TRBV30	AWAAPGAGFYEQY
TRBJ2-3	TRBV7-2	ASSQQAAGGTDTQY
TRBJ2-2	TRBV5-1	ASSLDGGPGELF
TRBJ1-3	TRBV19	ASSQDRASGNTIY
TRBJ2-1	TRBV28	ASSSLAGDGYNEQF
TRBJ1-2	TRBV19	ASSTRRQGIYGYT
TRBJ2-1	TRBV25-1	ASSSSGGTYNEQF
TRBJ2-7	TRBV29-1	SVGWGEQY
TRBJ2-2	TRBV2	ASSQDRVATGELF
TRBJ2-3	TRBV27	ASMSLSGGTDTQY
TRBJ2-7	TRBV12-2	ASRLAGSPLEGQDLSYEQY
TRBJ2-3	TRBV11-2	ASSPGPGATDTQY
TRBJ1-1	TRBV10-3	AIGPGTTGNTEAF
TRBJ2-1	TRBV3-1	ASSLRGSYNEQF
TRBJ1-2	TRBV9	ASSNAYGYT
TRBJ2-7	TRBV4-1	ASSQDPRELTYEQY
TRBJ1-1	TRBV28	ASSRGPVGAF
TRBJ1-1	TRBV11-2	ASSLDRGARTEAF
TRBJ2-7	TRBV18	ASSPRGLAGSTYEQY
TRBJ2-3	TRBV11-3	ANSRGPLGPTDTQY
TRBJ2-1	TRBV4-1	ASSQGLGAYNEQF
TRBJ2-2	TRBV19	APHHGGRTGELF
TRBJ2-5	TRBV4-3	ASSQDWRNQETQY
TRBJ2-3	TRBV10-3	AISDGQGGGTDTQY
TRBJ2-2	TRBV19	ASSTIPGLAGGSGGELF
TRBJ1-2	TRBV4-2	ASSQFGQGARGYT
TRBJ2-3	TRBV6-1	ASTGTSGGRTDTQY
TRBJ1-3	TRBV7-8	ASSPGRGRNTIY
TRBJ2-3	TRBV11-3	ASSLGGQGGTDTQY
TRBJ2-7	TRBV6-6	ASTTIGGALLEQY
TRBJ2-3	TRBV28	ASSPLAGGPADTQY